The T cell receptor beta chain under discussion was sequenced for a study of blood T cells in healthy people across ages. Trimming removed 0 bases from V and 5 bases from J, with 11 bases in between. The germline V gene encodes CDR1 SGHRS and CDR2 YFSETQ. This CDR3 has 14 residues. Study observations and caveats: PBMCs went unsorted, and a conclusive naive versus antigen-experienced comparison was therefore prevented.

There were at least 5 micrograms of total RNA extracted from every sample. Then a second PCR, running about 6 to 12 cycles, was carried out with a sample-barcoded 5' primer and a J-beta primer mix. TCRdb recomputed calls from the 5' RACE reads with MiXCR, one row per CDR3 protein. The sample records roughly 1,100,000 distinct CDR3 sequences, approximately 25% being singletons. In its sample, this clonotype was seen many times. Its antigen is undetermined. The data also belong to a second study, concerning T cells of mothers and their children.

The specimen was blood. This sequence originates from a girl aged 2-10 years in good health. This chain connects TRBV5-1 to TRBJ2-5, with D maybe TRBD2 (6 bases). The chain's CDR3 is CASSLGGGLETQYF. CDR3 bases: TGCGCCAGCAGCTTGGGAGGAGGGCTGGAGACCCAGTACTTC.